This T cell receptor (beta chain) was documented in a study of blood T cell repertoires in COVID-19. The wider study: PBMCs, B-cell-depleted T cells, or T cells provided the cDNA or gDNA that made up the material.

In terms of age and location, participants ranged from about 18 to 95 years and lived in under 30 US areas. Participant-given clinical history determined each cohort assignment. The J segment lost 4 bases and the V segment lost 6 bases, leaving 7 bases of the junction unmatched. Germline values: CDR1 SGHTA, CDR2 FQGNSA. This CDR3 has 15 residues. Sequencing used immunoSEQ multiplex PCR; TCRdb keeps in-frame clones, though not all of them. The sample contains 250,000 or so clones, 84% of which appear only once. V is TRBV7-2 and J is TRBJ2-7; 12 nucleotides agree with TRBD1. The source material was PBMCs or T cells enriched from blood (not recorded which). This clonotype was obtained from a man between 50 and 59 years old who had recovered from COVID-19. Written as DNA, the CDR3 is TGTGCCAGCAGGCGGGGGACAGGGGGCTTTTACGAGCAGTACTTC. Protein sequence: CASRRGTGGFYEQYF.